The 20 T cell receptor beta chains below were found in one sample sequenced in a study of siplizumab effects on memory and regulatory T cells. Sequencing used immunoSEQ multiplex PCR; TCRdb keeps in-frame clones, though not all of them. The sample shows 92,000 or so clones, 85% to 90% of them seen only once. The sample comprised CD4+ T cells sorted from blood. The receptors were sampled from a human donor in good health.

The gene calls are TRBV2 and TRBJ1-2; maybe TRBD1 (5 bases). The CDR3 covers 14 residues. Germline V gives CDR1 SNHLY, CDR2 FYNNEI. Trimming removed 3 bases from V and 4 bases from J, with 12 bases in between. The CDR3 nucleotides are TGTGCCAGCAGTGACGGACAAGGGTTCTATGGCTACACCTTC. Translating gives CASSDGQGFYGYTF.

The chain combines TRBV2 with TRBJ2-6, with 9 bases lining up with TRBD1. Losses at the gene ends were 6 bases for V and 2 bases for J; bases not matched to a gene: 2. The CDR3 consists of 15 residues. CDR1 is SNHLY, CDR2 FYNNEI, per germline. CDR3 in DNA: TGTGCCAGCAGGGGGGACAGGGCTGGGGCCAACGTCCTGACTTTC. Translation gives CASRGDRAGANVLTF.

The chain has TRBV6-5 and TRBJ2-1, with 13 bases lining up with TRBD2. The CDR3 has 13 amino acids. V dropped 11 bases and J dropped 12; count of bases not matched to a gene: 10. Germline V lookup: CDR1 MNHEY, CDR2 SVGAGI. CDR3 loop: CAVRTSGSKAQFF. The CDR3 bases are TGTGCCGTCAGGACTAGCGGGAGTAAGGCGCAGTTCTTC.

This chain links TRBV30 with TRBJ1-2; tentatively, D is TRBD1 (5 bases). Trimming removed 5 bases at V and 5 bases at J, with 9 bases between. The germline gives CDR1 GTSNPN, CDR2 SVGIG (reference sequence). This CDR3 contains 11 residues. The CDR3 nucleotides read TGTGCCTGGGGGAAGGGGTATGGCTACACCTTC. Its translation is CAWGKGYGYTF. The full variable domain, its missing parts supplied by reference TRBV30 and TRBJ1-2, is SQTIHQWPATLVQPVGSPLSLECTVEGTSNPNLYWYRQAAGRGLQLLFYSVGIGQISSEVPQNLSASRPQDRQFILSSKKLLLSDSGFYLCAWGKGYGYTFGSGTRLTVV.

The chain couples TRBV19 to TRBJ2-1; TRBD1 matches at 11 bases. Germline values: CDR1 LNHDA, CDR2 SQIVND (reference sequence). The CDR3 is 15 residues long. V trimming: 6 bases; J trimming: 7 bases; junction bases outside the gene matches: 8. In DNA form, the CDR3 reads TGTGCCAGTAGCCCCGGGGACAGGGGGTATAATGAGCAGTTCTTC. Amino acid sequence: CASSPGDRGYNEQFF.

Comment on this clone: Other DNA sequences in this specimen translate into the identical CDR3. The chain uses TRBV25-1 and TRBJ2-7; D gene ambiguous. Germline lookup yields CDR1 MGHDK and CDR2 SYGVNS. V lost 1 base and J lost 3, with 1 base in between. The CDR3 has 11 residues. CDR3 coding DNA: TGTGCCAGCAGTGAATTCTACGAGCAGTACTTC. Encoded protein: CASSEFYEQYF.

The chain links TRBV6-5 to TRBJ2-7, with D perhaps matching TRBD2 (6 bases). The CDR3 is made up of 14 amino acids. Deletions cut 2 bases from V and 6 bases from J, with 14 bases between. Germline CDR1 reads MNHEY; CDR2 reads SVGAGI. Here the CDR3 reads CASSYGGTSREQYF. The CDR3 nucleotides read TGTGCCAGCAGTTACGGCGGGACGTCACGCGAGCAGTACTTC.

CDR3 in amino acids: CASSLSLAGFDNEQFF. CDR3 nucleotides: TGTGCCAGCAGTTTATCTCTCGCGGGATTCGACAATGAGCAGTTCTTC. The rearrangement uses TRBV28 and TRBJ2-1; tentatively, D is TRBD2 (6 bases). There are 16 residues in the CDR3. CDR1 is MDHEN, CDR2 SYDVKM, per germline. Trimming took 1 base from V and 5 from J, leaving 15 bases between them.

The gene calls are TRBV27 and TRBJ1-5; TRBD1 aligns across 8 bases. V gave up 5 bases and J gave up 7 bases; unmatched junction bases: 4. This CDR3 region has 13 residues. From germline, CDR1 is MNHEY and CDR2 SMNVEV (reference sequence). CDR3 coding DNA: TGTGCCAGCAGTCAGGACAGGGCCCAGCCCCAGCATTTT. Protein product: CASSQDRAQPQHF.

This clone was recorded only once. In DNA form, the CDR3 reads TGTGCCACCAGCAGAGTCAGATGGACAGGGGGCTTCGACGAGCAGTACTTC. Translation gives CATSRVRWTGGFDEQYF. V is TRBV15 and J is TRBJ2-7; 11 bases fit TRBD1. Germline lookup yields CDR1 LNHNV and CDR2 YYDKDF (reference sequence). The junction had 10 bases not matched to a gene; V was cut back by 1 base and J by 5 bases. This CDR3 comprises 17 residues. Based on the CDR3 plus reference TRBV15 and TRBJ2-7, the full variable domain is DAMVIQNPRYQVTQFGKPVTLSCSQTLNHNVMYWYQQKSSQAPKLLFHYYDKDFNNEADTPDNFQSRRPNTSFCFLDIRSPGLGDTAMYLCATSRVRWTGGFDEQYFGPGTRLTVT.

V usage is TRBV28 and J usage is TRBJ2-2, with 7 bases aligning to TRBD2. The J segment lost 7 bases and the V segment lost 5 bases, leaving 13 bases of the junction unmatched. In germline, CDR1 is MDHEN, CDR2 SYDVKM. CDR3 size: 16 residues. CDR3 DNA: TGTGCCAGCAGTCCTTTCTTGAAGCGGGAAATCGGGGAGCTGTTTTTT. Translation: CASSPFLKREIGELFF. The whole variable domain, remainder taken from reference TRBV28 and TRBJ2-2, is DVKVTQSSRYLVKRTGEKVFLECVQDMDHENMFWYRQDPGLGLRLIYFSYDVKMKEKGDIPEGYSVSREKKERFSLILESASTNQTSMYLCASSPFLKREIGELFFGEGSRLTVL.

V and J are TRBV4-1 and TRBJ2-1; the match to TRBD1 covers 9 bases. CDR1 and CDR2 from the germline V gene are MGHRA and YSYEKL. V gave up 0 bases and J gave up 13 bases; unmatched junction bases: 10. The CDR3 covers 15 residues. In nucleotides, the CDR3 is TGCGCCAGCAGCCAAGATTCCGCGGACAGGGGACTACAGTTCTTC. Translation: CASSQDSADRGLQFF.

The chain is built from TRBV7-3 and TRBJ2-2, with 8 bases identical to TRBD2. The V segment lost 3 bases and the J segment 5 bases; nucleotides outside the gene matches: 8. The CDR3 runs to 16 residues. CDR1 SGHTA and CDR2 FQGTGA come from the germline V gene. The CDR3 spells CASSFSAGVRTGELFF. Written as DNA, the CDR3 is TGTGCCAGCAGCTTCTCAGCGGGAGTTAGGACCGGGGAGCTGTTTTTT.

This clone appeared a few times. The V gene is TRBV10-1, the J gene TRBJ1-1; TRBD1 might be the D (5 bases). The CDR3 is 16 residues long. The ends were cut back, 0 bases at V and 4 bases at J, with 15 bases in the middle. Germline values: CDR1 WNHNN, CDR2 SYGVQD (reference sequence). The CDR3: CASSESGRAEGTEAFF. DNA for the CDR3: TGCGCCAGCAGTGAGTCCGGCAGGGCCGAAGGCACTGAAGCTTTCTTT.

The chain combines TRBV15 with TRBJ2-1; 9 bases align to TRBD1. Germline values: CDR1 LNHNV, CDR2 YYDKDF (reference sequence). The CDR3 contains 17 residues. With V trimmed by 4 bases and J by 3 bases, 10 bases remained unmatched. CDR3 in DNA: TGTGCCACCAGCATATTTGGGACAGGGAAAAACTACAATGAGCAGTTCTTC. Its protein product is CATSIFGTGKNYNEQFF.

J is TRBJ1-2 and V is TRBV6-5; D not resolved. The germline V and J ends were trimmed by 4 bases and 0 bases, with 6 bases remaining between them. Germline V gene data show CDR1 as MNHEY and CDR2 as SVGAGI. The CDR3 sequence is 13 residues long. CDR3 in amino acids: CASSLTTNYGYTF. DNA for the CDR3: TGTGCCAGCAGTTTAACTACTAACTATGGCTACACCTTC.

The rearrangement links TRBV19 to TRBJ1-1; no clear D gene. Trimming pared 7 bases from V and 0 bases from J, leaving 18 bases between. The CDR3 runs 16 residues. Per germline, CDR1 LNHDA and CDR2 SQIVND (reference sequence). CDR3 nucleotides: TGTGCCAGTACTACGACGGGTCGCGCAGTGAACACTGAAGCTTTCTTT. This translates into CASTTTGRAVNTEAFF. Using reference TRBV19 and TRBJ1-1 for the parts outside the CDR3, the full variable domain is DGGITQSPKYLFRKEGQNVTLSCEQNLNHDAMYWYRQDPGQGLRLIYYSQIVNDFQKGDIAEGYSVSREKKESFPLTVTSAQKNPTAFYLCASTTTGRAVNTEAFFGQGTRLTVV.

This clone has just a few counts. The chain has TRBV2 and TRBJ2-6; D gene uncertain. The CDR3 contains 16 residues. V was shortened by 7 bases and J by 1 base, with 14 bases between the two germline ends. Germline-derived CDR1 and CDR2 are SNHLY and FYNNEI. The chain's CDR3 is CASKGPDWSGANVLTF. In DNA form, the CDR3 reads TGTGCCAGCAAGGGTCCCGACTGGTCTGGGGCCAACGTCCTGACTTTC.

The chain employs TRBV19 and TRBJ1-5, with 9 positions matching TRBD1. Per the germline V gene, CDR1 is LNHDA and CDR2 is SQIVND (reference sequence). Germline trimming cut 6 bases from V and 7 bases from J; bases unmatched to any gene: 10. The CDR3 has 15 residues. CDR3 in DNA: TGTGCCAGTAGCCCTCGGACAGGGGAAAGACAGCCCCAGCATTTT. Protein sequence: CASSPRTGERQPQHF. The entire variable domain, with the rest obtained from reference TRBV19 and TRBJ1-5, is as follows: DGGITQSPKYLFRKEGQNVTLSCEQNLNHDAMYWYRQDPGQGLRLIYYSQIVNDFQKGDIAEGYSVSREKKESFPLTVTSAQKNPTAFYLCASSPRTGERQPQHFGDGTRLSIL.

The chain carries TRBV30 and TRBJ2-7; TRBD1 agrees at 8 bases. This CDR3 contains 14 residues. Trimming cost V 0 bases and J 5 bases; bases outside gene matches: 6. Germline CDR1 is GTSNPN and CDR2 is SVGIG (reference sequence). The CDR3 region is CAWSVRRGPHEQYF. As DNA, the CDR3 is TGTGCCTGGAGTGTCCGCAGGGGGCCCCACGAGCAGTACTTC.